This T cell receptor (beta chain) was identified during a study of response to subunit inactivated influenza vaccine. Trimming pared 2 bases from V and 10 bases from J, leaving 18 bases between. This CDR3 has 15 residues. Germline loops: CDR1 SGHTA, CDR2 FQGNSA. TCRdb re-called the RT-PCR reads through MiXCR, storing one row per CDR3 protein. The sample carries under 200,000 distinct CDR3 sequences, about 10% recorded once. Study-wide results and limits: Each seasonal influenza vaccination recruits few new T cells, the authors suggested.

On this clonotype itself: Its target is not known.

The sample consisted of CD8+ T cells sorted from PBMCs, taken approximately 25 months after vaccination. The receptor's source is a man aged 50-75 years who received an inactivated influenza vaccine. The chain has TRBV7-2 and TRBJ2-1; no definite D call. The CDR3 protein is CASSLFSSREYEQFF. In nucleotides, the CDR3 is TGTGCCAGCAGCTTATTTTCATCTAGGGAATACGAGCAGTTCTTC.